The rows below give T cell receptor beta chains drawn from one sample of a study of blood T cell repertoires in COVID-19. This table comes from immunoSEQ multiplex PCR, and its TCRdb copy is limited to in-frame clones, with some not included. The sample lists some 80,000 clones; 70% to 80% were seen once. Sequencing input: peripheral blood. These receptors originate from a woman aged 80 or over with active or convalescent COVID-19. CDR3s include the opening cysteine and the closing phenylalanine or tryptophan. A D gene is named only where the DNA matches it firmly. The listing skips clone size in some rows; elsewhere it reads once, few, many or a size class.

j_call clone_size v_call d_call cdr3_nt cdr3_aa
TRBJ1-4 NA TRBV2 NA TGTGCCAGCAGTGCACAGGGTGTAAATGAAAAACTGTTTTTT CASSAQGVNEKLFF
TRBJ2-3 NA TRBV9 TRBD2 TGTGCCAGCAGCGTAGTAGCGGGAGGGCCTGCAGATACGCAGTATTTT CASSVVAGGPADTQYF
TRBJ2-3 NA TRBV30 NA TGTGCCTCCACCCCTATTGGCACAGATACGCAGTATTTT CASTPIGTDTQYF
TRBJ2-7 NA TRBV12-5 TRBD1 TGTGCTAGTGGGAGGGACAGGGTCTACGAGCAGTACTTC CASGRDRVYEQYF
TRBJ1-3 NA TRBV7-2 TRBD1 TGTGCCAGCAGCCCGCCAGGGGGCTCTGGAAACACCATATATTTT CASSPPGGSGNTIYF
TRBJ2-1 once TRBV6-2/TRBV6-3 NA TGTGCCAGCAGTTTCTCTCCCCACGGGAATGAGCAGTTCTTC CASSFSPHGNEQFF
TRBJ2-1 NA TRBV20-1 TRBD2 TGCAGTGCTAGTCCCTCTATGCTCCTAGCGGTGGGTTACAATGAGCAGTTCTTC CSASPSMLLAVGYNEQFF
TRBJ1-5 NA TRBV10-1 NA TGCGCCAGCAGTGACAGGGGAAAAAATCAGCCCCAGCATTTT CASSDRGKNQPQHF
TRBJ2-6 NA TRBV5-6 NA TGTGCCAGCAGCAATGCGGTGTTTTTTTACTCTGGGGCCAACGTCCTGACTTTC CASSNAVFFYSGANVLTF
TRBJ2-3 NA TRBV7-2 TRBD2 TGTGCCAGCAGGAGGCAGCGGGGGGGCCCGGGAGATACGCAGTATTTT CASRRQRGGPGDTQYF